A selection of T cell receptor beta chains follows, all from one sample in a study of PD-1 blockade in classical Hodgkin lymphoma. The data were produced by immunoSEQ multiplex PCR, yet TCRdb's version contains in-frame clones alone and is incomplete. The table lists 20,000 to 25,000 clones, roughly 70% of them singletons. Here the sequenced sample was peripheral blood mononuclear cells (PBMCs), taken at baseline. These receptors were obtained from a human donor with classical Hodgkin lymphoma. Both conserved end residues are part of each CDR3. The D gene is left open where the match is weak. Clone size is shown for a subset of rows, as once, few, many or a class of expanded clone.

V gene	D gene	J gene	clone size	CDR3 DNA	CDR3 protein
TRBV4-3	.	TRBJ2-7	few	TGCGCCAGCAGCCAAGATCGGGGGCACGAGCAGTACTTC	CASSQDRGHEQYF
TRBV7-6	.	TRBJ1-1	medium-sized	TGTGCCAGCAGCTTAAACGCTGGGGAGACGGAAGCTTTCTTT	CASSLNAGETEAFF
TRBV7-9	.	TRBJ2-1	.	TGTGCCAGCAGCCCACCTCGGGCCACAAATGAGCAGTTCTTC	CASSPPRATNEQFF
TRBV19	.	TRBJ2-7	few	TGTGCCAGTAGTATTTCGAGGGAAAACGAGCAGTACTTC	CASSISRENEQYF
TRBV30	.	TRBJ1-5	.	TGTGCCTGGAGTGTTTCGGAGGGTGGCAATAGCAATCAGCCCCAGCATTTT	CAWSVSEGGNSNQPQHF
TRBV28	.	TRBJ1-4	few	TGTGCCAGCAGTTTACTGGGGGAAAAACTGTTTTTT	CASSLLGEKLFF
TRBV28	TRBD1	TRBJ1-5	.	TGTGCCAGCAGCATAGGACAGGGTATCCAGCCCCAGCATTTT	CASSIGQGIQPQHF
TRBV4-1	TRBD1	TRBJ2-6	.	TGCGCCAGCAGCGGAGTCCGGGACAGGGGGCCTGGGGCCAACGTCCTGACTTTC	CASSGVRDRGPGANVLTF
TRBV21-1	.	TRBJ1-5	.	TGTGCCAGCAGCAGGGGGGACGGAAATCAGCCCCAGCATTTT	CASSRGDGNQPQHF
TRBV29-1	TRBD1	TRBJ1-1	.	TGCAGCGTTGATCTTCAGGGGGGCACTGAAGCTTTCTTT	CSVDLQGGTEAFF
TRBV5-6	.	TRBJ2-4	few	TGTGCCAGCAGCTTGGGAGGAGCCAAAAACATTCAGTACTTC	CASSLGGAKNIQYF
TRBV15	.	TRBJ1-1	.	TGTGCCACCAGCAAAGGGTACACTGAAGCTTTCTTT	CATSKGYTEAFF
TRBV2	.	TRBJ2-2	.	TGTGCCAGCAGTGGGGGGGCAGGACCTAACCGGGAGCTGTTTTTT	CASSGGAGPNRELFF
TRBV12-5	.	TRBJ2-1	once	TGTGCTAGTGGGGAACCCCCGGGTCTAGTCAGTAATGAGCAGTTCTTC	CASGEPPGLVSNEQFF
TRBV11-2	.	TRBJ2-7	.	TGTGCCAGCAGCCAATCGGGACGGACTGTTTCCTACGAGCAGTACTTC	CASSQSGRTVSYEQYF
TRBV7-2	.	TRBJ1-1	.	TGTGCCAGCAGCTTAGATGTGGCGATGAACACTGAAGCTTTCTTT	CASSLDVAMNTEAFF
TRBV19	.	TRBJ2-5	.	TGTGCCAGTAGTGAGGGATGGGAGACCCAGTACTTC	CASSEGWETQYF
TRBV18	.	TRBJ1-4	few	TGTGCCAGCTCACCACCACGATCAAGTGAAAAACTGTTTTTT	CASSPPRSSEKLFF
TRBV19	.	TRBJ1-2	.	TGTGCCAGTAGTATTCAACGGCCAGGGCTGGCAGGCTACACCTTC	CASSIQRPGLAGYTF
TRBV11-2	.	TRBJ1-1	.	TGTGCCAGCAGCTTAGTTCCGGGGCTGGGCACTGAAGCTTTCTTT	CASSLVPGLGTEAFF
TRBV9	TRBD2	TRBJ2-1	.	TGTGCCAGCAGCCCTAGCGGGGGCCCTCACAATGAGCAGTTCTTC	CASSPSGGPHNEQFF
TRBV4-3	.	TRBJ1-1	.	TGCGCCAGCAGCCATAAGGTGAACACTGAAGCTTTCTTT	CASSHKVNTEAFF
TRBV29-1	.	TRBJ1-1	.	TGCAGCGTTGAAACAGGGTCGGCTTTCTTT	CSVETGSAFF
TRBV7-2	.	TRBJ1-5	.	TGTGCCAGCAGCTCTCATAGCAATCAGCCCCAGCATTTT	CASSSHSNQPQHF
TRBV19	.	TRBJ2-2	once	TGTGCCAGTGGGAAGACAGGGAACACCGGGGAGCTGTTTTTT	CASGKTGNTGELFF
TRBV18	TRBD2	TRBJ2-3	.	TGTGCCAGCTCAGCCACTAGCGGGGGATCACAGGATACGCAGTATTTT	CASSATSGGSQDTQYF
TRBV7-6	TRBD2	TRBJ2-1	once	TGTGCCAGCAGCTTAGTAGAATCTAGCGGGTACAATGAGCAGTTCTTC	CASSLVESSGYNEQFF
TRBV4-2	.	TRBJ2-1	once	TGTGCCAGCAGCCAAGATTTCGCACGGAATGAGCAGTTCTTC	CASSQDFARNEQFF
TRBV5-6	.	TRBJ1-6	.	TGTGCCAGCAGCTTGGTCAGTCACTATAATTCACCCCTCCACTTT	CASSLVSHYNSPLHF
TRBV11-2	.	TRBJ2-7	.	TGTGCCAGCAGCTTAGGGAACAGGGACGAGCAGTACTTC	CASSLGNRDEQYF
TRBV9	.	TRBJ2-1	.	TGTGCCAGCAGCGTAGCTAGACACAATGAGCAGTTCTTC	CASSVARHNEQFF
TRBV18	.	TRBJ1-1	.	TGTGCCAGCTCACCCCTCGGGGAAACTGAAGCTTTCTTT	CASSPLGETEAFF
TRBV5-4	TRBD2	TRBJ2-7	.	TGTGCCAGCAGCTTGGCCGGGAGGGCCGAGCAGTACTTC	CASSLAGRAEQYF
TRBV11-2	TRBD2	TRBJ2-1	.	TGTGCCAGCAGACCCGGGACTAGCAATTCCAATGAGCAGTTCTTC	CASRPGTSNSNEQFF
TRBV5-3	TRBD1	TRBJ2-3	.	TGTGCCAGAAGCGGGGGACAGGGGGGCACAGATACGCAGTATTTT	CARSGGQGGTDTQYF
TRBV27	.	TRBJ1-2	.	TGTGCCAGCATTGGGGAGAAGGGCGACTATGGCTACACCTTC	CASIGEKGDYGYTF
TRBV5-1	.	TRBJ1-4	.	TGCGCCAGCAGCTTGGAGGTTGCGGCTAATGAAAAACTGTTTTTT	CASSLEVAANEKLFF
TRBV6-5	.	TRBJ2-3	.	TGTGCCAGCAGCATCAAAGACAGGAGCACAGATACGCAGTATTTT	CASSIKDRSTDTQYF
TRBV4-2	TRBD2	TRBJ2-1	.	TGTGCCAGCAGCCAAGATACTAGCGGGAGCCTGTTCAATGAGCAGTTCTTC	CASSQDTSGSLFNEQFF
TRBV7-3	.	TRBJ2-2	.	TGTGCCAGCAGCCCGGGAATGGCCGGGGAGCTGTTTTTT	CASSPGMAGELFF
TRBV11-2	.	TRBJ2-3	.	TGTGCCAGCAGCTTAGAAATGGGGCGGGGCCGGCAAGATACGCAGTATTTT	CASSLEMGRGRQDTQYF
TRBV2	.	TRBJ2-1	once	TGTGCCAGCAGTACTGGGACGGACTATTACAATGAGCAGTTCTTC	CASSTGTDYYNEQFF
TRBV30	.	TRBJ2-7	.	TGTGCCTGGACCACAGGCTACGAGCAGTACTTC	CAWTTGYEQYF
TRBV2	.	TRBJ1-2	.	TGTGCCAAAAGCCTCGAGACCCTAGGCTATGTCTATGGCTACACCTTC	CAKSLETLGYVYGYTF
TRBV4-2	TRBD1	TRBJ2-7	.	TGTGCCAGCAGCCAAAGGGACAGCTACGAGCAGTACTTC	CASSQRDSYEQYF
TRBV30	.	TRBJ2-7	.	TGTGCCGGGTTCCGGGACGGGTCCTACGAGCAGTACTTC	CAGFRDGSYEQYF
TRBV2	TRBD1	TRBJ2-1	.	TGTGCCAGCACCTATATGCCGGGACAGGGGATAAATGAGCAGTTCTTC	CASTYMPGQGINEQFF
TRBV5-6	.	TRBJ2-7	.	TGTGCCAGCAGCTTCTCCAATATAGGGTACGAGCAGTACTTC	CASSFSNIGYEQYF
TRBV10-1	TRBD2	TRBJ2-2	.	TGCGCCAGCAGTGGGACTAGCGGGGGGCCGGGCACCGGGGAGCTGTTTTTT	CASSGTSGGPGTGELFF
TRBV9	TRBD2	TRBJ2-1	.	TGTGCCAGCAGCGTAGACGGAAGCGGGAAGGTCTATGAGCAGTTCTTC	CASSVDGSGKVYEQFF
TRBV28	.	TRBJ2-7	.	TGTGCCAGCGGAAGCCCGGGCCGAGCCTACGAGCAGTACTTC	CASGSPGRAYEQYF
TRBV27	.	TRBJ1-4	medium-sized	TGTGCCAGCGGGAGTGGGCAGGCGTTGGGTGAAAAACTGTTTTTT	CASGSGQALGEKLFF
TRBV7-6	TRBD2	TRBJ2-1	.	TGTGCCAGCAGCTTATCGGCTAGCGGGGGAGAAAATGAGCAGTTCTTC	CASSLSASGGENEQFF